These 2 T cell receptor beta chains were all obtained from the same sample, sequenced in a study of a mutant IDH1 vaccine in newly diagnosed glioma. Their target antigens are unknown. The time point was: week 11, during vaccination. Vaccinated patients received 300 ug of mutant IDH1 20-mer peptide per dose, with topical imiquimod. Some clones are missing from TCRdb's copy, which holds only in-frame ones; the method was immunoSEQ multiplex PCR. This sample has under 150,000 clones; 90% occur once, and the top ten carry roughly 0.61%. Here the sequenced sample was PBMCs, taken from a glioma patient whose treatment included an IDH1 peptide vaccine. These receptors were collected from a woman in her fifties or sixties with glioma.

The chain couples TRBV5-1 to TRBJ2-1, with TRBD2 matching over 7 bases. V shed 1 base, J shed 7 bases, and the junction held 8 bases outside the gene matches. CDR1 SGHRS and CDR2 YFSETQ come from the germline V gene. The CDR3 has 15 residues. In DNA, the CDR3 is TGCGCCAGCAGCTTGATGGCGGGAGATGCAAATGAGCAGTTCTTC. This codes for CASSLMAGDANEQFF.

The gene calls are TRBV28 and TRBJ1-5; 7 bases match TRBD1. V lost 3 bases to trimming and J lost 7 bases; unmatched junction nucleotides: 9. Germline V gene data show CDR1 as MDHEN and CDR2 as SYDVKM. The CDR3 is 15 amino acids. CDR3 sequence reads: CASSFSGRGDQPQHF. The DNA for the CDR3 is TGTGCCAGCAGTTTTTCAGGCAGGGGGGACCAGCCCCAGCATTTT.